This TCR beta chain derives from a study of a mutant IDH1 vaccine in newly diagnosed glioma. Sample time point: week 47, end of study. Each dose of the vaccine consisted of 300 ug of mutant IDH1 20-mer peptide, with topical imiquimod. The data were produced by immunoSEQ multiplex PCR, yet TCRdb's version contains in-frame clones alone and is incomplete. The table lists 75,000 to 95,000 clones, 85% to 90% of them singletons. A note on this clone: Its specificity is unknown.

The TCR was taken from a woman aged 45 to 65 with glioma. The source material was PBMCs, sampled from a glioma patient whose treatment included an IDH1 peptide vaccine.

In DNA, the CDR3 is TGTGCCAGCAGTTGGCTAGCGGAGTTCACAGATACGCAGTATTTT. Its translation: CASSWLAEFTDTQYF. The rearrangement joins TRBV27 to TRBJ2-3, with TRBD2 matching 7 bases. This CDR3 is built from 15 residues. Losses at the gene ends were 4 bases for V and 2 bases for J; bases not matched to a gene: 6. CDR1 is MNHEY and CDR2 is SMNVEV in the germline V gene (reference sequence).